The clone carrying this T cell receptor (beta chain) was counted between two and nine times. What it binds is not known. This specimen belongs to a study of T-cell reconstitution after alpha-beta-depleted transplantation in children. Study results and caveats: As was reported, about two months after transplant, alpha-beta T cells came from several hundred expanded graft clones. One year after transplant, T-cell counts and diversity came mostly from newly produced T cells. Where some patients showed high TCRbeta diversity at day 60, it came from recipient T cells and thymic progenitors that had survived.

Germline V CDR1 and CDR2: SGHRS, YFSETQ. The CDR3 runs 15 residues. V was trimmed by 4 bases and J by 4 bases, leaving 18 bases between them. Library preparation (for TCRbeta) was performed with unique molecular identifiers. TCRdb re-called the PCR reads through MiXCR, storing one row per CDR3 protein. The sample holds some 300,000 distinct CDR3 sequences, 7.5% to 9% seen once. The J gene is TRBJ2-7, the V gene TRBV5-1; D is perhaps TRBD2 (6 bases). The source was peripheral blood, collected 360 days after TCRalphabeta/CD19-depleted stem cell transplant. This TCR derives from a female patient younger than 10 who had a stem cell transplant for Fanconi anemia, so the T cells may come from the graft donor. This CDR3 is CASSEGLKLNYEQYF. The CDR3 DNA sequence: TGCGCCAGCAGCGAAGGACTAAAGCTTAATTACGAGCAGTACTTC.